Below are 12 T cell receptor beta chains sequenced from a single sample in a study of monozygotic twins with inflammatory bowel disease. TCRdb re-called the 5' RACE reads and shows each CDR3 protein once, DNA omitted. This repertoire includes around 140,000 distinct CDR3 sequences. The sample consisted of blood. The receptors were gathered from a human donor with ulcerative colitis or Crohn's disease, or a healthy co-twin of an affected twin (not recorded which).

The CDR3 reads CASSARIASGNLMSVDTQYF. The rearrangement uses TRBV5-6 and TRBJ2-3; TCRdb outputs TRBD2, but without DNA this stays unchecked. The CDR3 is made up of 20 amino acids. Germline V gene sequence: CDR1 SGHDT, CDR2 YYEEEE.

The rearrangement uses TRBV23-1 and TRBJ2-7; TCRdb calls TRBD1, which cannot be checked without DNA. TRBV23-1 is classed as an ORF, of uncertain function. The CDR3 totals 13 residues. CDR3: CASSKGTDYEQYF.

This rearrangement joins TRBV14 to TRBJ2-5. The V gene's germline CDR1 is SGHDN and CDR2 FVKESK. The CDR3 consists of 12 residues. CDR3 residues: CASSQALETQYF. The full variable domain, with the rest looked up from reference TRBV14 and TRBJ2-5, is EAGVTQFPSHSVIEKGQTVTLRCDPISGHDNLYWYRRVMGKEIKFLLHFVKESKQDESGMPNNRFLAERTGGTYSTLKVQPAELEDSGVYFCASSQALETQYFGPGTRLLVL.

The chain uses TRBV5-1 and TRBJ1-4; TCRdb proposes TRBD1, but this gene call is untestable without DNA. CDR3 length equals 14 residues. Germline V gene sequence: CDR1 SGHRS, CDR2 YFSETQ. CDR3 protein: CASSLPGGGEKLFF.

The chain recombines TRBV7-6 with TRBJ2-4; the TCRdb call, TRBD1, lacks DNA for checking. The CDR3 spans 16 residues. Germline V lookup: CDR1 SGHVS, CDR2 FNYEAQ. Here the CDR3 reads CASSLLPGQGENIQYF.

The CDR3 loop is CASSLAPGQPIDYEQYF. The chain joins TRBV5-1 to TRBJ2-7; the D gene TCRdb calls, TRBD1, cannot be checked with no DNA. This CDR3 has 17 amino acids. Looked up from germline, CDR1 is SGHRS and CDR2 is YFSETQ.

The CDR3 here is CASSLGQGNGATEAFF. The chain combines TRBV5-1 with TRBJ1-1; as DNA is missing, the TRBD1 call by TCRdb cannot be tested. CDR3 size: 16 residues. The germline V gene encodes CDR1 SGHRS and CDR2 YFSETQ.

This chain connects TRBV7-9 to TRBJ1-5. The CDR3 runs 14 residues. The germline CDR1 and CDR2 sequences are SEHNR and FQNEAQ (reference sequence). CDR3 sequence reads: CASQRGDSNQPQHF.

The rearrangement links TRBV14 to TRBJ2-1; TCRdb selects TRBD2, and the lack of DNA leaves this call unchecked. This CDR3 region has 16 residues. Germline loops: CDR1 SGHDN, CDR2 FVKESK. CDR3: CASSQEGTSGTNEQFF.

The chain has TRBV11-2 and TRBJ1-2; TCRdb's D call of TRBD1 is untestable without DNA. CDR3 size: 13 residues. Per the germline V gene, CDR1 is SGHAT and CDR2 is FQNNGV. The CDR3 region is CASSRIRGGGYTF.

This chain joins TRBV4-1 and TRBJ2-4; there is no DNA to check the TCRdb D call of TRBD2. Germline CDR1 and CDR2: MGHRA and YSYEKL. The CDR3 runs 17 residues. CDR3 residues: CASTPSEGELAKNIQYF.

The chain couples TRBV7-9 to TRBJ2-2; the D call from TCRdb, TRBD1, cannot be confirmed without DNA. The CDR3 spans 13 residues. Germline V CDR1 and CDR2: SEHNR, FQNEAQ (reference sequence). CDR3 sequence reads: CASSLSSGTELFF. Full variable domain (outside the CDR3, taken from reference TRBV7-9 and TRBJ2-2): DTGVSQNPRHKITKRGQNVTFRCDPISEHNRLYWYRQTLGQGPEFLTYFQNEAQLEKSRLLSDRFSAERPKGSFSTLEIQRTEQGDSAMYLCASSLSSGTELFFGEGSRLTVL.